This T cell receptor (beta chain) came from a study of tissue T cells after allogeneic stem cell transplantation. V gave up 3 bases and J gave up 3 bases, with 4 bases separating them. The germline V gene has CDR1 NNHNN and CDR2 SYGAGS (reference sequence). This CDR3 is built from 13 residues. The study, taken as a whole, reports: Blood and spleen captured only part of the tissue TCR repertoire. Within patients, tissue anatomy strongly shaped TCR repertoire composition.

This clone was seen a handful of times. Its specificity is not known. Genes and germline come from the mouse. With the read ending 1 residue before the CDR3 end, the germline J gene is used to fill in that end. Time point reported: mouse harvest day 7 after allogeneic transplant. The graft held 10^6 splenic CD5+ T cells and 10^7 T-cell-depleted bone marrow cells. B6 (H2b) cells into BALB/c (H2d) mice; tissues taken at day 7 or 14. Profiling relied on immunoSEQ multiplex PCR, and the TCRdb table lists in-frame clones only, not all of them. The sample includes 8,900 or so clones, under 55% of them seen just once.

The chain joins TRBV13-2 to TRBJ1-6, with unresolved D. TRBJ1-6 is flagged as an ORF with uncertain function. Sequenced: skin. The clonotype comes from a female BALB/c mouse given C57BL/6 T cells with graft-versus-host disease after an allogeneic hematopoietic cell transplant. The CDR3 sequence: CASGANYNSPLYF. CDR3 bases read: TGTGCCAGCGGTGCCAACTATAATTCGCCCCTCTAC.